The present TCR beta chain was sequenced within a study of Graves' ophthalmopathy and Graves' hyperthyroidism (dated by TCRdb to 2017 to 2018). Regarding the research as a whole: Peripheral blood samples were taken at the time of initial diagnosis, before any treatment was given. The study used signatures of the TCR beta repertoire to tell Graves' ophthalmopathy apart from Graves' hyperthyroidism and to predict which patients would progress to ophthalmopathy. In total, approximately 140 blood samples were TCR-sequenced: some 43 ophthalmopathy, roughly 80 hyperthyroidism and about 17 hyperthyroidism-to-ophthalmopathy patients. To explore V-J signatures distinguishing ophthalmopathy from hyperthyroidism, a discovery set of some 100 patients (roughly 45 ophthalmopathy, about 57 stable hyperthyroidism) was enrolled. An independent validation cohort comprised around 20 hyperthyroidism patients and 17 patients who later progressed from hyperthyroidism to ophthalmopathy. T-cell repertoires of thyroid tissue and blood were compared in more than five hyperthyroidism patients. Following sample collection, hyperthyroidism patients were given methimazole at a starting dose of 30 mg daily, and ophthalmopathy patients were given high-dose intravenous methylprednisolone. The 90 to 100 discovery patients were randomly divided into training and test sets at a 7:3 ratio. Results the study describes overall, beyond this receptor: In cross-validation, the 13-signature model distinguished ophthalmopathy from stable hyperthyroidism with less than 90% sensitivity and about 81% specificity, while in the test set the corresponding values were approximately 79% and 70%. Sample size was not statistically predetermined, and group allocation was not concealed from the investigators. In validation, the model predicted ophthalmopathy progression with nearly 71% sensitivity and about 73% specificity; roughly eleven predicted patients were CT-confirmed with GO in a median of roughly 6.8 months. Among expanded thyroid clonotypes with frequency above 0.001, most also showed up in blood, which suggests that blood repertoires may reflect the thyroid immune response.

This clonotype was observed at least ten times. Its antigen is not yet known. Per-nucleotide qualities are absent, and no much larger clonotype sits a single base away. Hyperthyroidism was considered stable if no progression to ophthalmopathy occurred within 18 months of follow-up. The hyperthyroidism patients were 18 to 65 years old and newly diagnosed, with a disease duration of less than 2 months. Patients were excluded if they had other autoimmune diseases, uncontrolled infections, pregnancy or lactation. Diagnosis was based on clinical symptoms, serum thyroxine, TRAb, thyroid ultrasound and orbital computed tomography. Ficoll-Paque density gradient centrifugation was used to isolate PBMCs from 9.5 to 10 ml of fresh peripheral blood. Trizol reagent was used to extract the total RNA, and its quality was then checked on an Agilent 2100 Bioanalyzer. TCR beta CDR3 regions were amplified from RNA transcripts for repertoire sequencing. A first-round RT-PCR used HTBI primers with the Qiagen OneStep RT-PCR kit, followed by a second-round multiplex PCR, size selection and purification. The libraries underwent paired-end sequencing with 100 bp reads on an Illumina HiSeq2000. In the source study's methods: Reads were processed with SOAPnuke, discarding reads with adapters, uncalled bases, mean Phred below 15, or no exact constant-primer or identifier match. High-quality paired reads were merged with COPE v1.2.5. Unique nucleotide sequences were defined as clonotypes and aligned to IMGT TRB V, D and J references using MiTCR v1.1. The analysis was limited to V-J combinations with a frequency above 0.0001, which together covered 99% to 99.2% of repertoires. A TCR clonal expansion and chaos score per V-J combination was defined as the ratio of F50 clonal expansion to chaos observed in the TCRdist matrix. Features were reduced by Welch's t-statistics and random forest to approximately 13 V-J combinations, which fed a naive Bayes classifier. The Morisita-Horn index was used to measure how similar the thyroid and blood repertoires were. TCRdb reworked the public reads: Q25 trimming with fastp, MiXCR clone assembly, productive beta chains retained. Every CDR3 protein is listed once, alongside the most common genes and DNA of its rows. In this record, the V and J calls reflect TCRdb's handling and not the investigators' own analysis. Within this sample are a few hundred thousand distinct CDR3 sequences, with less than 20% of them counted one time only. The ten most abundant clones make up 5.5% to 7% of the sample.

From the cysteine up to the phenylalanine, the CDR3 has a length of 15 residues. The only DNA kept is the CDR3, 45 bases in frame from the first base. From a lookup of the germline V gene, CDR1 and CDR2 are MNHNS and SASEGT. V is cut by 3 bases and J by 10 bases, and the space between the germline ends is 16 bases. The rearranged segments are TRBV6-1 and TRBJ1-6; TRBD1 is a weak D gene call, 5 bases matching. Sequences were obtained from peripheral blood. This receptor was obtained from a woman in her late teens or twenties with stable Graves' hyperthyroidism. Donor details come from another sample of the same person, matched by shared clones. The bases are TGTGCCAGCAGTGAGCCGGCAGGGCGAGGCTCACCCCTCCACTTT. Translated, this is CASSEPAGRGSPLHF.